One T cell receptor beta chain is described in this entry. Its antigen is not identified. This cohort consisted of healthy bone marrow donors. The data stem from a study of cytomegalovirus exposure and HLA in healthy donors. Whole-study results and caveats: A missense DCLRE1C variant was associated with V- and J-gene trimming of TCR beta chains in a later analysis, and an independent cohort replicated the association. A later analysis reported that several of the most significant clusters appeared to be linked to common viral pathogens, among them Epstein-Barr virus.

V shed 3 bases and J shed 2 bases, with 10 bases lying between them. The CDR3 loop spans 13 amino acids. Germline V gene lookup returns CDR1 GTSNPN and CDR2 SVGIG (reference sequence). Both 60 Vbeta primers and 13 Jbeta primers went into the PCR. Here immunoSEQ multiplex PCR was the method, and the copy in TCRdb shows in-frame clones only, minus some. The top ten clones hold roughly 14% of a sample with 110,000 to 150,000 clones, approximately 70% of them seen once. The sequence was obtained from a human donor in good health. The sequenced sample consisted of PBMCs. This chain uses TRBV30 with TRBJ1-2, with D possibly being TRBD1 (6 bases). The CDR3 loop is CAWRDTGNYGYTF. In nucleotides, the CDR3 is TGTGCCTGGAGGGATACAGGGAACTATGGCTACACCTTC.